The 25 T cell receptor beta chains presented below share a single source sample, sequenced in a study of cytomegalovirus exposure and HLA in healthy donors. The study ran its PCR with 60 Vbeta and 13 Jbeta primers. Only in-frame clones appear in the TCRdb table, and some are missing; sequencing was by immunoSEQ multiplex PCR. The profile shows 50,000 to 60,000 clones, about 77% of them singletons. Sequencing input: PBMCs. The receptors stem from a woman in her 40s in good health and CMV-seropositive.

The chain is built from TRBV30 and TRBJ1-5, with a possible D match to TRBD1 (6 bases). CDR1 is GTSNPN, CDR2 SVGIG, per germline (reference sequence). The length of the CDR3 is 13 residues. The ends were cut back, 4 bases at V and 4 bases at J, with 11 bases in the middle. CDR3 sequence: CAWNSGENQPQHF. Here the CDR3 DNA reads TGTGCCTGGAACTCAGGGGAAAATCAGCCCCAGCATTTT. Variable domain in full (rest from reference TRBV30 and TRBJ1-5): SQTIHQWPATLVQPVGSPLSLECTVEGTSNPNLYWYRQAAGRGLQLLFYSVGIGQISSEVPQNLSASRPQDRQFILSSKKLLLSDSGFYLCAWNSGENQPQHFGDGTRLSIL.

This clone was detected only a few times. V and J are TRBV15 and TRBJ2-3; 7 bases align to TRBD2. With V trimmed by 2 bases and J by 0 bases, 5 bases remained unmatched. Germline CDR1 LNHNV, CDR2 YYDKDF (reference sequence). This CDR3 has 16 amino acids. The CDR3, as DNA: TGTGCCACCAGCAGAAGCCGCGGGGGAAGCACAGATACGCAGTATTTT. This gives the protein CATSRSRGGSTDTQYF.

The chain uses TRBV6-5 and TRBJ2-1; 7 nucleotides line up with TRBD2. The ends lost 6 bases at V and 5 bases at J; junction bases unmatched: 10. The CDR3 loop spans 15 amino acids. Germline lookup yields CDR1 MNHEY and CDR2 SVGAGI. DNA of the CDR3: TGTGCCAGCAGCCACGGGGGGTCCCCCAACAATGAGCAGTTCTTC. It encodes CASSHGGSPNNEQFF.

This clone has a single count. V usage is TRBV9 and J usage is TRBJ1-1, with TRBD1 matching over 8 bases. Trimming took 3 bases from V and 4 from J; bases not matched to a gene: 8. CDR3 length: 15 residues. The germline gives CDR1 SGDLS, CDR2 YYNGEE. The CDR3 coding sequence is TGTGCCAGCAGCGGAATTACAGGGGGGGCCACTGAAGCTTTCTTT. Its protein is CASSGITGGATEAFF.

The V and J genes are TRBV4-1 and TRBJ1-2; D call uncertain. Trimming stripped 0 bases from V and 8 bases from J, with 7 bases between. The germline V gene encodes CDR1 MGHRA and CDR2 YSYEKL. This CDR3 contains 12 residues. CDR3: CASSQERGGYTF. Here the CDR3 DNA reads TGCGCCAGCAGCCAAGAGCGAGGAGGCTACACCTTC.

The chain has TRBV25-1 and TRBJ2-2; 8 bases align to TRBD1. The J segment lost 2 bases and the V segment lost 6 bases, leaving 5 bases of the junction unmatched. CDR3 length: 15 residues. Per germline, CDR1 MGHDK and CDR2 SYGVNS. The CDR3 here is CASRTGTGNTGELFF. The CDR3 DNA reads as TGTGCCAGCAGGACCGGGACAGGTAACACCGGGGAGCTGTTTTTT.

The chain combines TRBV7-2 with TRBJ2-1, with 8 bases that match TRBD1. The CDR3 has 12 amino acids. Germline trimming cut 5 bases from V and 10 bases from J; bases unmatched to any gene: 4. Germline CDR1 and CDR2: SGHTA and FQGNSA. Here the CDR3 DNA reads TGTGCCAGCAGCCGGGACAGGATCGAGCAGTTCTTC. Encoded protein: CASSRDRIEQFF.

This sequence joins TRBV28 and TRBJ1-1; TRBD1 matches at 7 bases. Germline loops: CDR1 MDHEN, CDR2 SYDVKM. J was trimmed by 2 bases and V by 6 bases; bases with no gene match: 6. The CDR3 is 14 amino acids. DNA of the CDR3: TGTGCCAGCAGACCCGGGACAGAAAACACTGAAGCTTTCTTT. This translates into CASRPGTENTEAFF. Full variable domain (outside the CDR3, taken from reference TRBV28 and TRBJ1-1): DVKVTQSSRYLVKRTGEKVFLECVQDMDHENMFWYRQDPGLGLRLIYFSYDVKMKEKGDIPEGYSVSREKKERFSLILESASTNQTSMYLCASRPGTENTEAFFGQGTRLTVV.

The V gene is TRBV18, the J gene TRBJ2-4; D not resolved. Germline-derived CDR1 and CDR2 are KGHSH and LQKENI. The CDR3 loop spans 14 amino acids. The V gene lost 4 bases and the J gene lost 8 bases, with 15 bases spanning the gap. This CDR3 is CASSQSHGADIQYF. In DNA, the CDR3 is TGTGCCAGCTCACAGTCTCACGGTGCGGACATTCAGTACTTC.

This chain uses TRBV9 with TRBJ1-1; unclear D gene. V lost 0 bases to trimming and J lost 0 bases, with 3 bases between them. CDR1 SGDLS and CDR2 YYNGEE come from the germline V gene. The CDR3 runs 13 residues. CDR3: CASSVVMNTEAFF. Written as DNA, the CDR3 is TGTGCCAGCAGCGTAGTAATGAACACTGAAGCTTTCTTT.

The chain uses TRBV7-6 and TRBJ1-1; 9 positions match TRBD1. CDR1 and CDR2 from the germline V gene are SGHVS and FNYEAQ. CDR3 length: 16 residues. J lost 4 bases, V lost 5 bases, and 11 bases had no gene match. The CDR3 spells CASSRGQGPSGTEAFF. CDR3 DNA: TGTGCCAGCAGCCGTGGACAGGGGCCCTCAGGCACTGAAGCTTTCTTT.

The rearrangement links TRBV9 to TRBJ2-5, with 12 bases matching TRBD2. From germline, CDR1 is SGDLS and CDR2 YYNGEE. V shed 3 bases and J 5 bases; nucleotides not matched to a gene: 8. The CDR3 covers 16 residues. The CDR3 protein is CASSATSGGGVETQYF. DNA for the CDR3: TGTGCCAGCAGCGCGACTAGCGGGGGAGGGGTGGAGACCCAGTACTTC.

This clone occurred a few times. This chain connects TRBV30 to TRBJ2-7; possible D gene TRBD1, 6 bases. Deletions cut 5 bases from V and 2 bases from J, with 10 bases between. Germline values: CDR1 GTSNPN, CDR2 SVGIG (reference sequence). This CDR3 has 12 amino acids. The CDR3 here is CAWGRQAYEQYF. DNA of the CDR3: TGTGCCTGGGGTAGACAGGCCTACGAGCAGTACTTC. The whole variable domain, remainder taken from reference TRBV30 and TRBJ2-7, is SQTIHQWPATLVQPVGSPLSLECTVEGTSNPNLYWYRQAAGRGLQLLFYSVGIGQISSEVPQNLSASRPQDRQFILSSKKLLLSDSGFYLCAWGRQAYEQYFGPGTRLTVT.

In its sample, this clone was seen once. The rearrangement joins TRBV10-3 to TRBJ1-2; the D gene is possibly TRBD1 (5 bases). CDR3 length: 15 amino acids. V lost 3 bases and J lost 4, with 15 bases in between. The germline CDR1 and CDR2 sequences are ENHRY and SYGVKD. The CDR3 sequence: CAISDSTQASYGYTF. The CDR3 DNA is TGTGCCATCAGTGATAGTACACAGGCATCCTATGGCTACACCTTC.

The V and J genes are TRBV5-4 and TRBJ2-5, with D uncertain. CDR3 length: 13 amino acids. Germline lookup yields CDR1 SGHNT and CDR2 YYREEE (reference sequence). Trimming removed 2 bases at V and 4 bases at J, with 9 bases between. The CDR3 loop is CASSFEAPETQYF. DNA for the CDR3: TGTGCCAGCAGCTTTGAGGCTCCAGAGACCCAGTACTTC.

The gene calls are TRBV19 and TRBJ2-7; 7 bases agree with TRBD1. The germline CDR1 and CDR2 sequences are LNHDA and SQIVND (reference sequence). The ends lost 4 bases at V and 4 bases at J; junction bases unmatched: 7. The CDR3 has 14 residues. Written as DNA, the CDR3 is TGTGCCAGTAGTACGACAGGGCAGGGGTACGAGCAGTACTTC. This sequence encodes CASSTTGQGYEQYF.

V gene TRBV18 combines with J gene TRBJ2-7; the D gene is possibly TRBD1 (5 bases). The CDR3 has 13 amino acids. V was shortened by 3 bases and J by 3 bases, with 9 bases between the two germline ends. Germline CDR1 and CDR2: KGHSH and LQKENI. DNA of the CDR3: TGTGCCAGCTCACCGGACACCTACTACGAGCAGTACTTC. Its translation is CASSPDTYYEQYF. The full variable domain, rest sourced from reference TRBV18 and TRBJ2-7, is NAGVMQNPRHLVRRRGQEARLRCSPMKGHSHVYWYRQLPEEGLKFMVYLQKENIIDESGMPKERFSAEFPKEGPSILRIQQVVRGDSAAYFCASSPDTYYEQYFGPGTRLTVT.

This chain joins TRBV29-1 and TRBJ2-5, with 8 bases that match TRBD2. V shed 7 bases, J shed 5 bases, and the junction held 12 bases outside the gene matches. Germline V gene sequence: CDR1 SQVTM, CDR2 ANQGSEA. CDR3 length: 14 residues. The CDR3 spells CSATSRGDFETQYF. The CDR3 DNA reads TGCAGCGCCACTTCGCGGGGGGACTTTGAGACCCAGTACTTC.

The table lists this clone with a few counts. The chain combines TRBV4-3 with TRBJ2-1, with 10 bases aligning to TRBD1. The CDR3 is 18 residues long. Germline V gene data show CDR1 as LGHNA and CDR2 as YSLEER. Trimming cost V 4 bases and J 7 bases; bases outside gene matches: 16. CDR3 amino acids: CASSRDRGQQGPMNEQFF. CDR3 sequence (DNA): TGCGCCAGCAGCCGGGACAGGGGTCAACAGGGGCCCATGAATGAGCAGTTCTTC.

The rearrangement links TRBV19 to TRBJ1-6; TRBD1 matches 8 bases. The CDR3 is 16 residues long. J lost 7 bases, V lost 2 bases, and 7 bases had no gene match. Germline V gene sequence: CDR1 LNHDA, CDR2 SQIVND (reference sequence). The CDR3 DNA sequence: TGTGCCAGTAGTATAACAGGGGGACAAGCGAATTCACCCCTCCACTTT. Translation: CASSITGGQANSPLHF.

The chain combines TRBV5-1 with TRBJ2-5; D possibly corresponds to TRBD1 (6 bases). Looked up from germline, CDR1 is SGHRS and CDR2 is YFSETQ. This CDR3 comprises 14 residues. Trimming left V 4 bases short and J 2 bases short, with 12 bases between. The CDR3 is CASSPGAGQETQYF. As DNA, the CDR3 is TGCGCCAGCAGCCCAGGGGCCGGACAAGAGACCCAGTACTTC.

This chain uses TRBV9 with TRBJ1-5; weak D call: TRBD1 (6 bases). Per germline, CDR1 SGDLS and CDR2 YYNGEE. V lost 4 bases and J lost 2, with 10 bases in between. CDR3 size: 14 residues. The CDR3 loop is CASSFSGGNQPQHF. DNA for the CDR3: TGTGCCAGCAGCTTTTCAGGGGGCAATCAGCCCCAGCATTTT.

This clone occurred a few times. The V call is TRBV5-3, the J call TRBJ1-1, with D unresolved. TRBV5-3 is an ORF; its function is uncertain. V was shortened by 8 bases and J by 7 bases, with 9 bases between the two germline ends. This CDR3 is 10 amino acids long. CDR3 amino acids: CARPVGEAFF. In DNA, the CDR3 is TGTGCCAGGCCAGTTGGTGAAGCTTTCTTT.

Written as DNA, the CDR3 is TGCGCCAGCAGCCGTCGGGGGGCCGGGGATGGCTACACCTTC. Its translation is CASSRRGAGDGYTF. The chain employs TRBV5-1 and TRBJ1-2, with D possibly matching TRBD1 (6 bases). Trimming pared 4 bases from V and 6 bases from J, leaving 16 bases between. The CDR3 totals 14 residues. CDR1 and CDR2 (germline): SGHRS, YFSETQ. Based on the CDR3 plus reference TRBV5-1 and TRBJ1-2, the full variable domain is KAGVTQTPRYLIKTRGQQVTLSCSPISGHRSVSWYQQTPGQGLQFLFEYFSETQRNKGNFPGRFSGRQFSNSRSEMNVSTLELGDSALYLCASSRRGAGDGYTFGSGTRLTVV.

The rearrangement uses TRBV27 and TRBJ1-1; possibly TRBD1 for D (5 bases). The germline CDR1 and CDR2 sequences are MNHEY and SMNVEV (reference sequence). This CDR3 has 14 amino acids. Trimming pared 6 bases from V and 6 bases from J, leaving 17 bases between. For the CDR3, the DNA is TGTGCCAGCAGGCAGGGAGGACTGGTCTCTGAAGCTTTCTTT. It translates to CASRQGGLVSEAFF.